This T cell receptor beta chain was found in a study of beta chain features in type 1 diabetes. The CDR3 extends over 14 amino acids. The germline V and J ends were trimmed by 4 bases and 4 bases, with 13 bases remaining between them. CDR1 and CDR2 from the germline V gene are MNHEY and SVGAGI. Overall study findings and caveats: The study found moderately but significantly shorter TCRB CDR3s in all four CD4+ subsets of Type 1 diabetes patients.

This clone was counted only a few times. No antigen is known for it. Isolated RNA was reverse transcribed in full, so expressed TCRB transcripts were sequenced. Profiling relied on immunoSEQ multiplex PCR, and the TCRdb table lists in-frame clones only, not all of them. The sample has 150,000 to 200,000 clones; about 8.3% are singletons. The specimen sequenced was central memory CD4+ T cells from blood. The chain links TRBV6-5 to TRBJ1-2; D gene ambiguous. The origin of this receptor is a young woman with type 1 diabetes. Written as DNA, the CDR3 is TGTGCCAGCAGTTGGAGAGGGTTTGGCTATGGCTACACCTTC. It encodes CASSWRGFGYGYTF.